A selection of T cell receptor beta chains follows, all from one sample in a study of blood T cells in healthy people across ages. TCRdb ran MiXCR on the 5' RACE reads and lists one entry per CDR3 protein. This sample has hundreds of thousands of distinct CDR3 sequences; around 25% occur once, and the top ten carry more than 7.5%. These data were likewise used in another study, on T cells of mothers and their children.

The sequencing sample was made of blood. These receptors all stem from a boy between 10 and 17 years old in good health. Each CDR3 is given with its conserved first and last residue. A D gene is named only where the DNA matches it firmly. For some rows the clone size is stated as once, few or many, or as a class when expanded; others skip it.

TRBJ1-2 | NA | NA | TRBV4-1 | TGCGCCAGCAGCCAAGATTGGTCAGGGTACCGGTTCTACACCTTC | CASSQDWSGYRFYTF
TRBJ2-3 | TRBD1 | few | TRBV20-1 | TGCAGTGCTCGGGACAGGGTGACAGATACGCAGTATTTT | CSARDRVTDTQYF
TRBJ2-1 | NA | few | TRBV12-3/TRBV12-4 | TGTGCCAGCAACCGTCCAGGGACCCCAATCTACAATGAGCAGTTCTTC | CASNRPGTPIYNEQFF
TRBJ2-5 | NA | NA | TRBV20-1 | TGCAGTGCTAGAGACGGAACAGGGACTGCCTGGTTC | CSARDGTGTAWF
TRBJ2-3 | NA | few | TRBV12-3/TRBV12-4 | TGTGCCAGCAGTTTAGGACAGCCCCAGTATTTT | CASSLGQPQYF
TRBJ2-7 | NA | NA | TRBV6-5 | TGTGCCAGCAGTTACTCGGCGGCAGGTGTCTCCTACGAGCAGTACTTC | CASSYSAAGVSYEQYF
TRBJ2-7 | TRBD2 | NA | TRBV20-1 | TGCAGTGCTAGCCCCCGGACTAGCGGGAGCGCGGGGTACGAGCAGTACTTC | CSASPRTSGSAGYEQYF
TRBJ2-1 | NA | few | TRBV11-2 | TGTGCCAGCAGCTTAGAGGCTAGTAAGGCGAATGAGCAGTTCTTC | CASSLEASKANEQFF
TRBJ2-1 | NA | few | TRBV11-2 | TGTGCCAGCAGCTTTGGGGGCAGGGCGAATGAGCAGTTCTTC | CASSFGGRANEQFF
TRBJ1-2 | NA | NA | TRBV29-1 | TGCAGCGCCATGAAAAACCGGGATCATGGCTACACCTTC | CSAMKNRDHGYTF
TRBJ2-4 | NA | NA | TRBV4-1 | TGCGCCAGCAGCCGGGTGCTTTCGACGGACATTCAGTACTTC | CASSRVLSTDIQYF
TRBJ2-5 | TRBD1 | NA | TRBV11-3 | TGTGCCAGCAGCTTAGGTACCGGGACAGGGAGCTTCTTC | CASSLGTGTGSFF
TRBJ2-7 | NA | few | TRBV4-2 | TGTGCCAGCAGCCCGGTCGAGTCGCCCTACGAGCAGTACTTC | CASSPVESPYEQYF
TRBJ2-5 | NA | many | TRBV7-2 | TGTGCCAGCAGCTTAGTGGGACAAGGTCAAGAGACCCAGTACTTC | CASSLVGQGQETQYF
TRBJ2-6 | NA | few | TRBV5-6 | TGTGCCAGCAGCTTTGTTAGACAGACACTTGGGGCCAACGTCCTGACTTTC | CASSFVRQTLGANVLTF
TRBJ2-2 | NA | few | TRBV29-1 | NA | CSVGIGTGELLF
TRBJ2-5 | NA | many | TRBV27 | TGTGCCAGCAGGAGGGGGGAGACCCAGTACTTC | CASRRGETQYF
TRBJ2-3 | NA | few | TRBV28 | TGTGCCAGCAGTTTAGGGACTTCGGGGGATGGAGGCACAGATACGCAGTATTTT | CASSLGTSGDGGTDTQYF
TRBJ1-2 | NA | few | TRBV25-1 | TGTGCCAGCAGCCCCCGGTGGGGGACGAGCGCCGATGGCTACACCTTC | CASSPRWGTSADGYTF
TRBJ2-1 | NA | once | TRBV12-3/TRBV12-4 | TGTGCCAGCAGCAAAAAGACAGGACCTCTCTACAATGAGCAGTTCTTC | CASSKKTGPLYNEQFF
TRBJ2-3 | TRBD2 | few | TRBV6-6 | TGTGCCAGCAGTTGGACTAGCGGGTCCTCGGATACGCAGTATTTT | CASSWTSGSSDTQYF
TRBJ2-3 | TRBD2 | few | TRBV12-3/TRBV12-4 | TGTGCCAGCCGGACTAGCGGGATCCCAGATACGCAGTATTTT | CASRTSGIPDTQYF
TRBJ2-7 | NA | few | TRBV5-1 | TGCGCCAGCAGCTTGGGAGGTGGGACAAAAGTGGACGAGCAGTACTTC | CASSLGGGTKVDEQYF
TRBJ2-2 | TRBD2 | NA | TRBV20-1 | TGCAGTGCTAGAGATGGGACCTGGACTAGTGCGGGGGGGCGGACCGGGGAGCTGTTTTTT | CSARDGTWTSAGGRTGELFF
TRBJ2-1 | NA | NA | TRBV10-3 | TGTGCCATCAGTGAGTCCGGCATCTACAATGAGCAGTTCTTC | CAISESGIYNEQFF
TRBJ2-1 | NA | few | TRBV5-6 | TGTGCCAGCAGCTTGGGGTGGGGCCGGGACAATGAGCAGTTCTTC | CASSLGWGRDNEQFF
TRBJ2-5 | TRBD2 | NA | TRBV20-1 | TGCAGTGCTAACCTAGCGGGGGACGGAAGTTCGGAGACCCAGTACTTC | CSANLAGDGSSETQYF
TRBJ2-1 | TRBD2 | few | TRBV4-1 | TGCGCCAGCAGCCAAGTCGCTAGCGGGGCTAATGAGCAGTTCTTC | CASSQVASGANEQFF
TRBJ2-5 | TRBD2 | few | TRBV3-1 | TGTGCCAGCAGCCTAGGGACTAGCGGTCCCCAAGAGACCCAGTACTTC | CASSLGTSGPQETQYF
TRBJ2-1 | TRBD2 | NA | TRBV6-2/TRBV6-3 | TGTGCCAGTGCCTTAGGTAGCGGGAGGGCCGGGGATGAGCAGTTCTTC | CASALGSGRAGDEQFF
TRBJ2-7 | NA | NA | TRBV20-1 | TGCAGTGCTCTACGACTGGGCGTTCCCTACGAGCAGTACTTC | CSALRLGVPYEQYF
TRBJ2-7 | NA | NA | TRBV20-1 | TGCAGTGCTAGAGCTAGGGTTTCCTACGAGCAGTACTTC | CSARARVSYEQYF
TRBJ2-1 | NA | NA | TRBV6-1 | TGTGCCAGCAGGAAGGACGGCAGCTCCTACAATGAGCAGTTCTTC | CASRKDGSSYNEQFF
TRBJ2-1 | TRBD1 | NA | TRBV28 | TGTGCCAGCAGTTTGACGGGACAGGACATGTACAATGAGCAGTTCTTC | CASSLTGQDMYNEQFF
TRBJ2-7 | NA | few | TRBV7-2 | TGTGCCAGCAGCTTAGCGGGGGGCCTGTGGGAGCAGTACTTC | CASSLAGGLWEQYF
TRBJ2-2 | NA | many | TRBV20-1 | TGCAGTGCCTGGGACCGATACACCGGGGAGCTGTTTTTT | CSAWDRYTGELFF
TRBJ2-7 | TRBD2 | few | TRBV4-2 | TGTGCCAGCAGCCAACCAGGGACTAGCGGATACGAGCAGTACTTC | CASSQPGTSGYEQYF
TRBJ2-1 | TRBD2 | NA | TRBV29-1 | TGCAGCGCCGGACCCCGTTTAACTAGCGGGGGGTTAGGTGAGCAGTTCTTC | CSAGPRLTSGGLGEQFF
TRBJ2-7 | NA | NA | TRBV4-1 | TGCGCCAGCAGCCAAGAGGTGGTTTTAAGGGGAGGGGGGTACGAGCAGTACTTC | CASSQEVVLRGGGYEQYF
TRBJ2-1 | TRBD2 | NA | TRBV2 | TGTGCCAGCAGTGGAAACGGCGAGGGACTAGGCAATGAGCAGTTCTTC | CASSGNGEGLGNEQFF
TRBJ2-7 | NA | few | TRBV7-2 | TGTGCCAGCAGCTTATCAGAGGCTCTCTACGAGCAGTACTTC | CASSLSEALYEQYF
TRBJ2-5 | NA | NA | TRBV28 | TGTGCCAGCAGTTCCCCCGTTAGAGGGTCGGAGACCCAGTACTTC | CASSSPVRGSETQYF